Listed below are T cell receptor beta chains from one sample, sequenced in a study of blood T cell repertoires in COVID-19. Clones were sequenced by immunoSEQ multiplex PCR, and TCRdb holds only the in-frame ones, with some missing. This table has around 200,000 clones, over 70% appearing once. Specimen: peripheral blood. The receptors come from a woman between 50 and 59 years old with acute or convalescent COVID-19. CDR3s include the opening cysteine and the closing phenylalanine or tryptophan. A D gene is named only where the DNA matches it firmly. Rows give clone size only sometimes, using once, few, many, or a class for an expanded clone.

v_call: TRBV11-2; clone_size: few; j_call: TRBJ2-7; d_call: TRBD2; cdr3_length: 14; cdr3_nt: TGTGCCAGCAGCCGAGGACTAGCGCCTTCCGAGCAGTACTTC; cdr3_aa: CASSRGLAPSEQYF
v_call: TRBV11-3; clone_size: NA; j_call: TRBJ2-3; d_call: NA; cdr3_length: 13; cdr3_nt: TGTGCCAGCAGCTTCTCAGGGGGGGATACGCAGTATTTT; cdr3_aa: CASSFSGGDTQYF
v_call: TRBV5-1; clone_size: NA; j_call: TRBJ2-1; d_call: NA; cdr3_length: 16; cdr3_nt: TGCGCCAGCAGCTTGGGACGGGTGGCCCTAAGCAATGAGCAGTTCTTC; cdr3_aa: CASSLGRVALSNEQFF
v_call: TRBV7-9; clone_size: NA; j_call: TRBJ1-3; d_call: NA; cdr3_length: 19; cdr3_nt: TGTGCCAGCAGCTTAGTAATATCTCGACAGACCACCTCTGGAAACACCATATATTTT; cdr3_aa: CASSLVISRQTTSGNTIYF
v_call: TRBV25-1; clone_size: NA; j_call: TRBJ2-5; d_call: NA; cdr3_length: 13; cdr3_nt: TGTGCCAGCATCAGAAGCGGGCAAGAGACCCAGTACTTC; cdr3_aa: CASIRSGQETQYF
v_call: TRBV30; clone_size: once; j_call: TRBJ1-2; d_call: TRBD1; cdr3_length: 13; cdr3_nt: TGTGCCTGGAGTGTAAACAGGGGGGACGGCTACACCTTC; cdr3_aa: CAWSVNRGDGYTF
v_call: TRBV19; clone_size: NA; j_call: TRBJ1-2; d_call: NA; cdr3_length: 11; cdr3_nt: TGTGCCAGTAGTATCTTCTATGGCTACACCTTC; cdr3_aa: CASSIFYGYTF
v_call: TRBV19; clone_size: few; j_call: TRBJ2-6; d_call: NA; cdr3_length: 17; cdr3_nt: TGTGCCAGTAGAGAAAGTAAGACAGGCTCTGGGGCCAACGTCCTGACTTTC; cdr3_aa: CASRESKTGSGANVLTF
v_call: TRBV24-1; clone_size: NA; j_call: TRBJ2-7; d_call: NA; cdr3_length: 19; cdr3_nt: TGTGCCACCAGTGATCTTGCGGGGGGCTCGGACAGGGGCTACTACGAGCAGTACTTC; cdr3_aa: CATSDLAGGSDRGYYEQYF
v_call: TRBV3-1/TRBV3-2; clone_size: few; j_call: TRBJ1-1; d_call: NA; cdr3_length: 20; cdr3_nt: TGTGCCAGCAGCCAAAGAAGGGGGTGGACGGACAACCCTATGAACACTGAAGCTTTCTTT; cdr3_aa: CASSQRRGWTDNPMNTEAFF
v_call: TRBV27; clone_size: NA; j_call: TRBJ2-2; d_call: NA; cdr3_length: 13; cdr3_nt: TGTGCCAGCAGTTCGCAGGGAACCGGGGAGCTGTTTTTT; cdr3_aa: CASSSQGTGELFF
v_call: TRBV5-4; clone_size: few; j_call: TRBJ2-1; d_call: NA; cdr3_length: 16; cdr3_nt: TGTGCCAGCAGCTTGGGTCAGGGGGGCGGTTTATTGGAGCAGTTCTTC; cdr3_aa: CASSLGQGGGLLEQFF
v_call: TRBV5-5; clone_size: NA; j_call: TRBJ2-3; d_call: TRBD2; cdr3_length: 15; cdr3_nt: TGTGCCAGCAGCTCGGCGGGGGAGAGGTCAGATACGCAGTATTTT; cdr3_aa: CASSSAGERSDTQYF
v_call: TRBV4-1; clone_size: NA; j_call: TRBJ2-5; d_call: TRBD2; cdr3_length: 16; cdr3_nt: TGCGCCAGCAGCCAAGTGGGACTAGCGGGAGTAGAGACCCAGTACTTC; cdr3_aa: CASSQVGLAGVETQYF
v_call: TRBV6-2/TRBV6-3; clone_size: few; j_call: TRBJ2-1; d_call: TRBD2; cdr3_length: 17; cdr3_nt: TGTGCCAGCAGTTACTCCTTGACTAGCGGGAGGGACAATGAGCAGTTCTTC; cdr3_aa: CASSYSLTSGRDNEQFF
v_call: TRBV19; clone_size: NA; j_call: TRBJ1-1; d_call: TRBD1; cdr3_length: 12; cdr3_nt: TGTGCCAGTAGACAGGACAGGCTAGAAGCTTTCTTT; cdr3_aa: CASRQDRLEAFF
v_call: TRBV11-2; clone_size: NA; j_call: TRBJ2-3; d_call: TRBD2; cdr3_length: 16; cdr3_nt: TGTGCCAGCAGCTTAGAGCTAGCGGGAGGCACAGATACGCAGTATTTT; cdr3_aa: CASSLELAGGTDTQYF
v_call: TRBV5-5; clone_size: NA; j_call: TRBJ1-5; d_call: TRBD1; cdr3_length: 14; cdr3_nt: TGTGCCAGCAGCACCGGGACAGACAATCAGCCCCAGCATTTT; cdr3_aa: CASSTGTDNQPQHF
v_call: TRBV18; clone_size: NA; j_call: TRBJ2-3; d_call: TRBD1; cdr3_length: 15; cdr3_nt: TGTGCCAGCTCACGCCGACAGGGGGGCACAGATACGCAGTATTTT; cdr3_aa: CASSRRQGGTDTQYF
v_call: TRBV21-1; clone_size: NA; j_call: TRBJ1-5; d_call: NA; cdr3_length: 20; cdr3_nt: TGTGCCAGCAGCTTCCGGAAAGGACGGGGAACACTGTGTAGCAATCAGCCCCAGCATTTT; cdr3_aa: CASSFRKGRGTLCSNQPQHF
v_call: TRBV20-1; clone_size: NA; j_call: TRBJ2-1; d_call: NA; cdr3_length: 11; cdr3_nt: TGCAGTGCTAAGGAGCAGGGTGAGCAGTTCTTC; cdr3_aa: CSAKEQGEQFF
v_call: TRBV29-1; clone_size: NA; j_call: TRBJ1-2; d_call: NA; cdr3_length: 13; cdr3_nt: TGCAGCGTTGCAGTGTGGGGGGAAGGTGGCTACACCTTC; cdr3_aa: CSVAVWGEGGYTF
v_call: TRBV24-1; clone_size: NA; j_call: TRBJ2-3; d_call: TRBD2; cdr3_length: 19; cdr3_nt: TGTGCCACCAGTGCCGGGACTAGCGGTCCCAAAACGTCACAGATAACGCAGTATTTT; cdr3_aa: CATSAGTSGPKTSQITQYF
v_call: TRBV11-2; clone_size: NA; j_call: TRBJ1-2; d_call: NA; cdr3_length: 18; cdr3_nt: TGTGCCAGCAGCTTAGGGAGAGGACAGCTAAAACCTAACTATGGCTACACCTTC; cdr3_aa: CASSLGRGQLKPNYGYTF
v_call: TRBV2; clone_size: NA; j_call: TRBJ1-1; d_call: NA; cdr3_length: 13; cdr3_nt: TGTGCCAGCAGTGAACCGAGAGTCACTGAAGCTTTCTTT; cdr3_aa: CASSEPRVTEAFF
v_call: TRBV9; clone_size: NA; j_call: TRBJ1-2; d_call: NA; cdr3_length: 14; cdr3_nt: TGTGCCAGCAGCGTAGAAGGGGGGGATTATGGCTACACCTTC; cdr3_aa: CASSVEGGDYGYTF
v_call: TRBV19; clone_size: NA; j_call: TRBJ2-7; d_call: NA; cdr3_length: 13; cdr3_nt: TGTGCCAGTAGTCGTGGACTGGCCTACGAGCAGTACTTC; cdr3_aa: CASSRGLAYEQYF
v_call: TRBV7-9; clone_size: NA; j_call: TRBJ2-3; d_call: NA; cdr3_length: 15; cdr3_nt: TGTGCCAGCATCCATTCCGGGGGAGTGATAGATACGCAGTATTTT; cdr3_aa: CASIHSGGVIDTQYF
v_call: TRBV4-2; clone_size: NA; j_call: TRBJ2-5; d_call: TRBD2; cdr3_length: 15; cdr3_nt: TGTGCCAGCAGCCTCCGGACTAGCCCCCAAGAGACCCAGTACTTC; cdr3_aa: CASSLRTSPQETQYF
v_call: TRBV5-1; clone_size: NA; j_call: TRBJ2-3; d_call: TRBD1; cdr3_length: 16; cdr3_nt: TGCGCCAGCAGCTTGGGATCCGGGACAGCAACAGATACGCAGTATTTT; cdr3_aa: CASSLGSGTATDTQYF
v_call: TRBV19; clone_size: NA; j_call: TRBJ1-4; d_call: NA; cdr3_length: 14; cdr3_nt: TGTGCCAGTAGCCCCGACAGTTTCCTTGAAAAACTGTTTTTT; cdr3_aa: CASSPDSFLEKLFF
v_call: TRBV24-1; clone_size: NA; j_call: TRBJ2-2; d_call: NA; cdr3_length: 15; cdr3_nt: TGTGCCACCAGTGATTTGGCCAGCGGATCCGGGGAGCTGTTTTTT; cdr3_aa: CATSDLASGSGELFF
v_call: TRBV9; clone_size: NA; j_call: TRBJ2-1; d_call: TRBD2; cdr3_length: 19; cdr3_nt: TGTGCCAGCAGCGTAGAGGGTAGCGGGAGTGAAGCCTCCTACAATGAGCAGTTCTTC; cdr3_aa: CASSVEGSGSEASYNEQFF
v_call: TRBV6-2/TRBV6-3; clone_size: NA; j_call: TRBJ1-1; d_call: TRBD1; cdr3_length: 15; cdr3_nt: TGTGCCAGCAGTTCGCGGAACAGGGGAAACACTGAAGCTTTCTTT; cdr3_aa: CASSSRNRGNTEAFF
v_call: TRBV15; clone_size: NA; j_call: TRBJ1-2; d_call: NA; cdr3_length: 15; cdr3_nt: TGTGCCACCAGCAGACCACAGGGAGCTAACTATGGCTACACCTTC; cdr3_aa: CATSRPQGANYGYTF
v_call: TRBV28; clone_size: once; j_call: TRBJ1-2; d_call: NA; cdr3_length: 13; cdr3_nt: TGTGCCAGCAGTTCTGGACAAAGCTATGGCTACACCTTC; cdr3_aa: CASSSGQSYGYTF
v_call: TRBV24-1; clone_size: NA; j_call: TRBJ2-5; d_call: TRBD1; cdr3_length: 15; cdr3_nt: TGTGCCACCAGTGATTGGGACAGGGGGCGAGAGACCCAGTACTTC; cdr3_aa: CATSDWDRGRETQYF
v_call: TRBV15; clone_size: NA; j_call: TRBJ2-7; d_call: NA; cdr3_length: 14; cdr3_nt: TGTGCCACCAGCGCCCGGACGGGAAGCTACGAGCAGTACTTC; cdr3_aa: CATSARTGSYEQYF
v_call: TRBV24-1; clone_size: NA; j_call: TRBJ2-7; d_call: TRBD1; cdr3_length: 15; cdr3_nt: TGTGCCACCAGTGATTCACCGGGACAGGGCTACGAGCAGTACTTC; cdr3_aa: CATSDSPGQGYEQYF
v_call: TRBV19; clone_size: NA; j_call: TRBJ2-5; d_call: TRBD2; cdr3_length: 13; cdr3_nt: TGTGCCAGTAGTATAGGGCTAGCGGGAGTCCAGTACTTC; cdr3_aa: CASSIGLAGVQYF
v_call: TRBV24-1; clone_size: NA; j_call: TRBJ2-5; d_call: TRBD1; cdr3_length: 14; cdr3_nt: TGTGCCACCAGGGCCGGGACAGGGGGAGAGACCCAGTACTTC; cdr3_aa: CATRAGTGGETQYF
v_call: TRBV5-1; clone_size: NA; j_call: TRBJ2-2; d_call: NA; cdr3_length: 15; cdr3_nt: TGCGCCAGCAGCTTCGGCGGGACGAACACCGGGGAGCTGTTTTTT; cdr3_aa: CASSFGGTNTGELFF
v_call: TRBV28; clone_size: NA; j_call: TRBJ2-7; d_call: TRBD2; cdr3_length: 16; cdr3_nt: TGTGCCAGCAGTTTAAGGGTGGGGACTAGCGGGAGTCCAGAGTACTTC; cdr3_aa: CASSLRVGTSGSPEYF
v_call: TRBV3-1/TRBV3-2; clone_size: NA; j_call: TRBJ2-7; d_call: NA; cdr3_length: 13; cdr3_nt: TGTGCCAGCACCGGACTTGGGGGGTACGAGCAGTACTTC; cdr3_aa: CASTGLGGYEQYF
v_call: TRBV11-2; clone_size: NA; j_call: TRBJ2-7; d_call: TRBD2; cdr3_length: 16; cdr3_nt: TGTGCCAGCATCCCATGGGAAGCTAGCGGCCCCTACGAGCAGTACTTC; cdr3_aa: CASIPWEASGPYEQYF
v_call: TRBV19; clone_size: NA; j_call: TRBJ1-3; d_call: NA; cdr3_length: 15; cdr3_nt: TGTGCCAGTAGTATAGATCGCAGCTCTGGAAACACCATATATTTT; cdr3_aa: CASSIDRSSGNTIYF
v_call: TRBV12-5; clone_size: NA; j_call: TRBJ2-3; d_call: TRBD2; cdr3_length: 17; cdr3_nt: TGTGCTAGTGGTTTGGTTGTCTTAAGCGGGAAGGCAGATACGCAGTATTTT; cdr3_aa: CASGLVVLSGKADTQYF
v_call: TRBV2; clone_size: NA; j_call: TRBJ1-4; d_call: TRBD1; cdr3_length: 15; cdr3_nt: TGTGCCAGCAGAAGCCGGGACAGGGGGATGGAAAAACTGTTTTTT; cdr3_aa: CASRSRDRGMEKLFF
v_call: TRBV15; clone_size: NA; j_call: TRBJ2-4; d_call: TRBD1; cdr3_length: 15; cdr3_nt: TGTGCCACCAGCAGAGATAGGCCCGGACAGGGCATTCAGTACTTC; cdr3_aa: CATSRDRPGQGIQYF
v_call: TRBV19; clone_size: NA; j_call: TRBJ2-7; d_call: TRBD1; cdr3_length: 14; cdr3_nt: TGTGCCAGTAGTACCTTCGGGACAGGGTACGAGCAGTACTTC; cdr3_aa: CASSTFGTGYEQYF
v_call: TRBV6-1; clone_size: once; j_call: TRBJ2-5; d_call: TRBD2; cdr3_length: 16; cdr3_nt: TGTGCCAGCAGTGTAGATAGCGGGAGGGCCTGGGAGACCCAGTACTTC; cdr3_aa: CASSVDSGRAWETQYF
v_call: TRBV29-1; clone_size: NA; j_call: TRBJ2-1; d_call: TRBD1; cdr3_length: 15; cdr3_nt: TGCAGCGTCCCCGCGGGACAGGTTATACGGGGTGAGCAGTTCTTC; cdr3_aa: CSVPAGQVIRGEQFF
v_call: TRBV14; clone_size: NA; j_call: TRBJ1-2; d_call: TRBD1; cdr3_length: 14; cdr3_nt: TGTGCCAGCAGCCAGAATCGGGACAGGTTGGGCTACACCTTC; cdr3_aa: CASSQNRDRLGYTF
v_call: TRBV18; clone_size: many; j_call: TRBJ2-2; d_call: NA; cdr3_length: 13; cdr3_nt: TGTGCCAGCTCAATGGGAGGAACCGGGGAGCTGTTTTTT; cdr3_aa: CASSMGGTGELFF
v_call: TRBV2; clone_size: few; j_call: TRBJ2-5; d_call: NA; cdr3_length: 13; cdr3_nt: TGTGCCAGCAGTCTCCAACAAAAAGAGACCCAGTACTTC; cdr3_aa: CASSLQQKETQYF
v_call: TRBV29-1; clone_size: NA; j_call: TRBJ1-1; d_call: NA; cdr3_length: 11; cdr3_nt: TGCAGCGTAAACCAGGGCTACGAAGCTTTCTTT; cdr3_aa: CSVNQGYEAFF
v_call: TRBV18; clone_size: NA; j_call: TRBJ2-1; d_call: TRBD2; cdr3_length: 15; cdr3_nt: TGTGCCAGCTCACCACCGGGACTAGCTGACAATGAGCAGTTCTTC; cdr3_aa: CASSPPGLADNEQFF